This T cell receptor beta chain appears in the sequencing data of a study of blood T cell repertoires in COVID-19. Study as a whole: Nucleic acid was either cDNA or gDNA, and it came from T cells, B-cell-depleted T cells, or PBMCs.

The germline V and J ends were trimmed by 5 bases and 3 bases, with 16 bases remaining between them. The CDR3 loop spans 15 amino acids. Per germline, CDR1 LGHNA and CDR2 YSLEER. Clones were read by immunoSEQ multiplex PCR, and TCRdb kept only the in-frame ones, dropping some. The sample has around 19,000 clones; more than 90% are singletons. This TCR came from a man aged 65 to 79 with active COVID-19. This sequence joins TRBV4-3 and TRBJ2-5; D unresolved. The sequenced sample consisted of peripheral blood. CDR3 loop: CASSSLLPGEETQYF. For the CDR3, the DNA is TGCGCCAGCAGCTCCCTTCTGCCAGGTGAAGAGACCCAGTACTTC.